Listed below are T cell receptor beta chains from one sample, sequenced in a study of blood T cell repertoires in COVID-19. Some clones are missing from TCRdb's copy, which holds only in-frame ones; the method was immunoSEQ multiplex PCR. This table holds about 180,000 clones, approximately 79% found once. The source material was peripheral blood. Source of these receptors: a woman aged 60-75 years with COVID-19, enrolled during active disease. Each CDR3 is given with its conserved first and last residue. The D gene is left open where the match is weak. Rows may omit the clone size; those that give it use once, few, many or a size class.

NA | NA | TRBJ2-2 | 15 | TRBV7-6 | TGTGCCAGCAGCTTGATCACAGGGGAGGCCGGGGAGCTGTTTTTT | CASSLITGEAGELFF
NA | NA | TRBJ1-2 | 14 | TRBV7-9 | TGTGCCAGCAGCCGCACGGGGGAGGACTATGGCTACACCTTC | CASSRTGEDYGYTF
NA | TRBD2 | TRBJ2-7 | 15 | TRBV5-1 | TGCGCCAGCAGCTTGTCCGGGGGGAGCTCCTACGAGCAGTACTTC | CASSLSGGSSYEQYF
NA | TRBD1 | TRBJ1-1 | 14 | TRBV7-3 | TGTGCCAGCAGCGGACAGGGGCCGGGCACTGAAGCTTTCTTT | CASSGQGPGTEAFF
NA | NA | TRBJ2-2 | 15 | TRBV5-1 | TGCGCCAGCAGCTTAGGTAGCGGGAACACCGGGGAGCTGTTTTTT | CASSLGSGNTGELFF
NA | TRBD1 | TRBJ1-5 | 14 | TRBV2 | TGTGCCAGCAGTAGCGCAGGGGGCGATCAGCCCCAGCATTTT | CASSSAGGDQPQHF
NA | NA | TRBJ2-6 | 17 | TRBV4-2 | TGTGCCAGCAGCCAAGATCGAGCGGTGGGTGGGGCCAACGTCCTGACTTTC | CASSQDRAVGGANVLTF
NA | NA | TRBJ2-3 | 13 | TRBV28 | TGTGCCAGCAGTTTCGCCCGGACAGATACGCAGTATTTT | CASSFARTDTQYF
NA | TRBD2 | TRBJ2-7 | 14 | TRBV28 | TGTGCCAGCAGTCCAGCGGGAGGGCCCCACGAGCAGTACTTC | CASSPAGGPHEQYF
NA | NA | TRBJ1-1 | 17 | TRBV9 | TGTGCCAGCCGCATGTATCCCGGGAGTTCTACAAAGGGAGAAGCTTTCTTT | CASRMYPGSSTKGEAFF
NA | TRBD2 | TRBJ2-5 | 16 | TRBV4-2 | TGTGCCAGCAGCCAAGAACTAGCGGGAGGAGGGGAGACCCAGTACTTC | CASSQELAGGGETQYF
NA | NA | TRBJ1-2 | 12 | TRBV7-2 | TGTGCCAGCAGCCCCCTGGGGCAAGCCTACACCTTC | CASSPLGQAYTF
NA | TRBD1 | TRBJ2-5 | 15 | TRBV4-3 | TGCGCCAGCAGCCAAGCTTGGGACAGACAAGAGACCCAGTACTTC | CASSQAWDRQETQYF
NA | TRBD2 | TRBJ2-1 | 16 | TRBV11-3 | TGTGCCAGCAGCTTAGGACTAGCGGGGGGGCGGAATGAGCAGTTCTTC | CASSLGLAGGRNEQFF
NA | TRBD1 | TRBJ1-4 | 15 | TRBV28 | TGTGCCAGCAGTCTCCCAGGGGGGACCAATGAAAAACTGTTTTTT | CASSLPGGTNEKLFF
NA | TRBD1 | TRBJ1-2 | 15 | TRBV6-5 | TGTGCCAGCAGCGAGGGACAGGGGGAATCTATTGGCTACACCTTC | CASSEGQGESIGYTF
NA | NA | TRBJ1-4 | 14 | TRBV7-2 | TGTGCCAGCAGCCGCGGGGTCTGGGGTGAAAAACTGTTTTTT | CASSRGVWGEKLFF
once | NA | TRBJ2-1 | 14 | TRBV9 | TGTGCCAGCAGCTCTCGGGACTTACTCAGTGAGCAGTTCTTC | CASSSRDLLSEQFF
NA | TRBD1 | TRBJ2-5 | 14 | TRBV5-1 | TGCGCCAGCAGCCCCGGGACAGGGGCCCTGGGAAAAAACTTC | CASSPGTGALGKNF
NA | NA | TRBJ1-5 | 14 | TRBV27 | TGTGCCAGCAGTTTATCGAATGCGGGTCAGCCCCAGCATTTT | CASSLSNAGQPQHF
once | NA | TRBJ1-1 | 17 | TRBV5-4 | TGTGCCAGCAGCTTCCCTAGGGGGGGCAGCATGAACACTGAAGCTTTCTTT | CASSFPRGGSMNTEAFF
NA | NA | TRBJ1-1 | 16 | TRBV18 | TGTGCCAGCTCACCAAAGTCCAGGTTAAGCAACACTGAAGCTTTCTTT | CASSPKSRLSNTEAFF
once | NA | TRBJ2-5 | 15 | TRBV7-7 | TGTGCTAGCAGCTGGAGTAACGGCGGCCAAGAGACCCAGTACTTC | CASSWSNGGQETQYF
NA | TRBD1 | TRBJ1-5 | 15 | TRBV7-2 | TGTGCCAGCAGCCTACAGGGGAGGACGGGACAGCCCCAGCATTTT | CASSLQGRTGQPQHF
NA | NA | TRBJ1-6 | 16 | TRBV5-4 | TGTGCCAGCAGCTTGTTGTTCGGGGGGCTTAATTCACCCCTCCACTTT | CASSLLFGGLNSPLHF
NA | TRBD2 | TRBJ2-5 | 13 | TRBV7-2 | TGTGCCAGCAGCTTAGTAAGCGGGGGAACGGAGTACTTC | CASSLVSGGTEYF
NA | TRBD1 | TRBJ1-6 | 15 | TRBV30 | TGTGCCTGGAGTGAGGGGACAGGGTACAATTCACCCCTCCACTTT | CAWSEGTGYNSPLHF
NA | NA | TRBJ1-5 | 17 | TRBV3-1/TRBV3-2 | TGTGCCAGCAGCCAAGGCCTGGGAATGGGGGCCGGTCAGCCCCAGCATTTT | CASSQGLGMGAGQPQHF
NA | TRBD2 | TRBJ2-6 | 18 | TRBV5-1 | TGCGCCAGCAGCCTTCGGACTAGCGGGAGCCCTGGGGCCAACGTCCTGACTTTC | CASSLRTSGSPGANVLTF
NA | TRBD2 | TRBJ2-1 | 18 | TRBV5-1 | TGCGCCAGCAGCTTACCGACTAGCGGGGGTCGAGACTACAATGAGCAGTTCTTC | CASSLPTSGGRDYNEQFF
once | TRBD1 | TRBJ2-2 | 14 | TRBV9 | TGTGCCAGCACTTGGACAGGGGGAACCGGGGAGCTGTTTTTT | CASTWTGGTGELFF
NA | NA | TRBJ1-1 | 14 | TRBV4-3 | TGCGCCAGCAGCCAAGATTGGGCAGGCACTGAAGCTTTCTTT | CASSQDWAGTEAFF
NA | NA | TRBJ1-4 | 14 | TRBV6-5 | NA | CASSTSGGYEKLFF
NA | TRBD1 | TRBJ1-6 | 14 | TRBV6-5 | TGTGCCAGCAGTCGGACAGGCGATAATTCACCCCTCCACTTT | CASSRTGDNSPLHF
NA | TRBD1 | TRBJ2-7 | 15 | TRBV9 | TGTGCCAGCAGCGTAGGGGGGACAGTCGGATACGAGCAGTACTTC | CASSVGGTVGYEQYF
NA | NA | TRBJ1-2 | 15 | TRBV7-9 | TGTGCCAGCAGCCGAACCTCGAGGACAGCCTATGGCTACACCTTC | CASSRTSRTAYGYTF
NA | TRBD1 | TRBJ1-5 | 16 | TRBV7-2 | TGTGCCAGCAGCCCGGGACAGGGTGGTTTATCGCAGCCCCAGCATTTT | CASSPGQGGLSQPQHF